The T cell receptor beta chain under discussion was sequenced for a study of cytomegalovirus exposure and HLA in healthy donors. Study observations and caveats: Rare sequences made up most TCRs, while some public TCRs were found in many donors. First-cohort TCR clusters tended to co-occur in the roughly 120 validation repertoires, a later analysis found. Listed as cytomegalovirus-associated were 150 or so TCR beta chains. Per published reports, the classifier diagnosed cytomegalovirus status with high specificity and sensitivity.

Between the trimmed V and J ends, which lost 3 bases and 4 bases, there was a span of 10 bases. The germline CDR1 and CDR2 sequences are ENHRY and SYGVKD. The CDR3 has 14 residues. TCRdb's table, derived via immunoSEQ multiplex PCR, lists solely in-frame clones and lacks some. Seen here are tens of thousands of clones, approximately 96% observed once, and the top ten hold 1.4%. With respect to this clone: Its antigen is currently unknown.

This TCR was sampled from a young man in good health and CMV-seropositive. The chain couples TRBV10-3 to TRBJ1-3; D gene ambiguous. The sample was PBMCs. The chain's CDR3 is CAISEPDTGNTIYF. The CDR3 nucleotides read TGTGCCATCAGTGAACCAGATACGGGAAACACCATATATTTT.